Detailed here is one T cell receptor (beta chain). Its antigen remains unidentified. Each CDR3 protein gets one entry after TCRdb re-called the 5' RACE reads with MiXCR. Among hundreds of thousands of distinct CDR3 sequences listed, approximately 27% were seen once. The record originates from a study of T-cell memory formation after mild COVID-19. Overall study results and limits: There were some responding clones in pre-infection memory, which suggested that cross-reactive memory had joined. Chiefly within CM and EM were the contracting CD4+ clones; CD8+ ones were within EMRA.

This CDR3 is built from 15 residues. Trimming at V came to 4 bases and at J to 2 bases, leaving 6 bases not matched to a gene. Germline V gene data show CDR1 as ENHRY and CDR2 as SYGVKD. The clonotype was recovered from an adult woman who had mild COVID-19 (a few samples of this study predate the infection). Cell type and time point are not known. Sequencing was done on a sample of PBMCs or a T cell subset sorted from them (not recorded which). This rearrangement joins TRBV10-3 to TRBJ2-3; 7 nucleotides match TRBD2. The CDR3 region is CAISALAGLTDTQYF. The CDR3 bases are TGTGCCATCAGTGCGTTAGCGGGCCTCACAGATACGCAGTATTTT.